Here is one T cell receptor beta chain with its context. Its matching antigen is unknown. Only in-frame clones appear in the TCRdb table, and some are missing; sequencing was by immunoSEQ multiplex PCR. Among roughly 100,000 clones listed, approximately 90% were seen once. This sample was taken from a study of T cell responses to AZD1222 COVID-19 vaccine. The germline CDR1 and CDR2 sequences are SGHDN and FVKESK. Trimming cost V 4 bases and J 0 bases, with 6 bases left between them. The CDR3 has 13 residues. Study-level points and caveats: A mostly white British donor set with more females was recruited, and clonal diversity was possibly underestimated.

This chain joins TRBV14 and TRBJ1-1; no reliable D call. The starting material was peripheral blood, obtained on day 0 of AZD1222 vaccination. This clonotype was obtained from an adult in good health. This CDR3 is CASSPRMNTEAFF. CDR3 DNA sequence: TGTGCCAGCAGCCCTCGAATGAACACTGAAGCTTTCTTT.